The 29 T cell receptor beta chains reported below all come from one sample, sequenced in a study of tumor-infiltrating lymphocytes in primary liver carcinoma. Total RNA amounting to 500 ng was the source from which TCR beta cDNA was made with a constant-region primer. Slightly modified ARM-PCR with three nested multiplex PCR rounds yielded TCR beta libraries. Forward primers for TRBV1-TRBV30 and a C-beta reverse primer served the first two PCR rounds, at around 9 cycles each. Using its own MiXCR run on the multiplex PCR reads, TCRdb lists one record per CDR3 protein. The profile shows some 180,000 distinct CDR3 sequences, approximately 80% of them singletons. Co-extraction of RNA and DNA was performed on about 20-32 mg of unsorted bulk tissue. What was sequenced was tumor tissue from primary liver carcinoma. The source is a man aged 35-49 years with primary liver carcinoma and hepatitis B virus infection.

This clonotype appeared a few times. A junction end diverges from the germline sequence, so it may reflect a read error. V usage is TRBV6-6 and J usage is TRBJ2-5; weak D call: TRBD1 (6 bases). This CDR3 has 19 amino acids. Germline loops: CDR1 MNHNY, CDR2 SVGAGI (reference sequence). For the CDR3, the DNA is TGTGCCAGCAGTAGGTCACCGGGACACGGGCAAGTTTGGCAAGAGACCCAATACTTC. It is translated as CASSRSPGHGQVWQETQYF.

As for this clonotype: The final CDR3 position lacks the conserved phenylalanine or tryptophan, pointing to a likely read error. J is TRBJ2-3 and V is TRBV4-3; 9 positions match TRBD2. Germline CDR1 reads LGHNA; CDR2 reads YSLEER. The length of the CDR3 is 15 residues. J was trimmed by 1 base and V by 3 bases; bases with no gene match: 2. The CDR3 protein is CASSHRLAGTDTQYI. CDR3 sequence (DNA): TGCGCCAGCAGCCATCGACTAGCGGGCACAGATACGCAGTATATT.

On this clonotype: The junction shows a germline mismatch at one end, possibly a read error. V is TRBV4-1 and J is TRBJ1-2; TRBD1 aligns across 12 bases. The CDR3 has 17 amino acids. Looked up from germline, CDR1 is MGHRA and CDR2 is YSYEKL. CDR3 in amino acids: CASSQVGTGGAGKDYTF. CDR3 nucleotide sequence: TGTGCCAGCAGCCAAGTAGGGACAGGGGGCGCAGGGAAGGACTACACCTTC.

With regard to this clonotype: A read error may account for a junction end that differs from germline. The genes are TRBV6-5 and TRBJ2-3; no clear D. CDR3 size: 11 residues. Germline loops: CDR1 MNHEY, CDR2 SVGAGI. The CDR3 DNA follows: TGTACCAGTGGTGAATGGGATACGCTGTATTTT. Translating gives CTSGEWDTLYF.

A note on this clonotype: The missing conserved phenylalanine or tryptophan at the end of this CDR3 makes a read error likely. No DNA is shown, since the ends of the CDR3 on it are uncertain; the CDR3 is the one TCRdb lists. V and J are TRBV29-1 and TRBJ2-5; the D call in the table, TRBD2, was not verified against the DNA. With termini counted, the CDR3 has 13 amino acids. CDR1 and CDR2 from the germline V gene are SQVTM and ANQGSEA. CDR3: CSVKLEDRETLYS.

Note on this clonotype: One end of the junction fails to match germline, which may point to a read error. The V gene is TRBV6-2 or TRBV6-3, the J gene TRBJ2-2, with a tentative D call TRBD2 (5 bases). Germline lookup yields CDR1 MNHEY and CDR2 SVGEGT. The length of the CDR3 is 12 residues. The CDR3 DNA reads as TGTGCCAACAGCTCATGTACCGGGGAGCTGTTTTTC. Translation gives CANSSCTGELFF.

A note on this clonotype: Relative to the germline gene, one junction end is altered; a read error may explain this. The chain uses TRBV10-1 and TRBJ2-3; possible D gene TRBD1, 6 bases. Looked up from germline, CDR1 is WNHNN and CDR2 is SYGVQD (reference sequence). The CDR3 contains 13 residues. In nucleotides, the CDR3 is TGCGTCAGCAGTGAACTCCGGGACAACGCGGAGTATTTT. This codes for CVSSELRDNAEYF.

About this clonotype itself: The junction does not match germline at one end; this may be a read error. This chain connects TRBV6-9 to TRBJ1-4; 7 positions agree with TRBD1. The germline V gene has CDR1 MNHGY and CDR2 SVAAGI. The CDR3 is 13 amino acids. CDR3 coding DNA: TGTGCCTGCAGGGGACAGCGATCCGAAAAACTGTTTTTT. Translation: CACRGQRSEKLFF.

On this clonotype itself: Here the CDR3 omits its conserved ending phenylalanine or tryptophan, so a read error is the likely source. The DNA is omitted, as the CDR3 cannot be located on it reliably, and the CDR3 follows TCRdb's listing. The V call is TRBV11-1, the J call TRBJ2-4; the D segment call TRBD2 is taken from the table without a DNA check. The CDR3 comprises 17 residues, both ends counted. Germline CDR1 SGHAT, CDR2 FQDESV (reference sequence). This CDR3 reads CASSFLGTSGSKNIQYL.

A note on this clonotype: The junction departs from germline at one end; a sequencing error may be responsible. This chain links TRBV29-1 with TRBJ2-3; 9 bases fit TRBD2. The CDR3 runs to 14 residues. CDR1 and CDR2 (germline): SQVTM, ANQGSEA. The DNA of the CDR3 is TGCAGCGGCTTAGTGCGGGAGGGGGCAGATTCGCAGTATTTT. This codes for CSGLVREGADSQYF.

This rearrangement joins TRBV29-1 to TRBJ2-3; TRBD2 might be the D (6 bases). The V end was cut by 6 bases, the J end by 5 bases, with 21 bases between. The CDR3 has 15 amino acids. Germline values: CDR1 SQVTM, CDR2 ANQGSEA. CDR3 in DNA: TGCAGCGTACGGACTACCGGGACTTGGGAAGATACGCAGTATTTT. Amino acids: CSVRTTGTWEDTQYF.

V is TRBV29-1 and J is TRBJ2-7; TRBD1 or TRBD2 may be the D gene (5 bases each). Between the trimmed V and J ends, which lost 8 bases and 6 bases, there was a span of 14 bases. CDR1 is SQVTM and CDR2 is ANQGSEA in the germline V gene. This CDR3 is built from 11 residues. In DNA, the CDR3 is TGCAGCAGCCTCTTCGGGGCCGAGCAGTACTTC. Translation: CSSLFGAEQYF.

Notes on this clonotype: The missing conserved phenylalanine or tryptophan at the end of this CDR3 makes a read error likely. The chain recombines TRBV11-1 with TRBJ1-2; perhaps TRBD1 as D (5 bases). The CDR3 is 14 residues long. Trimming shortened V by 0 bases and J by 8 bases, and 13 bases separated the two germline ends. Germline V lookup: CDR1 SGHAT, CDR2 FQDESV (reference sequence). The CDR3 loop is CASSLARQGGGYTC. In DNA, the CDR3 is TGTGCCAGCAGCTTAGCGCGCCAGGGCGGAGGCTACACCTGT.

The chain uses TRBV2 and TRBJ2-1, with TRBD2 identical over 8 bases. The CDR3 runs to 15 residues. The V gene's germline CDR1 is SNHLY and CDR2 FYNNEI. The V segment lost 6 bases and the J segment 12 bases; nucleotides outside the gene matches: 16. The CDR3 bases are TGTGCCAGCAGGGAGCCGGGACTAGATCGGCATGGGCAGTTCTTC. Protein product: CASREPGLDRHGQFF.

Concerning this clonotype itself: The conserved phenylalanine or tryptophan is not found at the CDR3 terminus, so this likely reflects a read error. The rearrangement uses TRBV29-1 and TRBJ2-1, with D maybe TRBD2 (5 bases). Trimming removed 4 bases at V and 7 bases at J, with 17 bases between. This CDR3 region has 14 residues. Germline V gene sequence: CDR1 SQVTM, CDR2 ANQGSEA. Here the CDR3 DNA reads TGCAGCGTTGGGACTCCGAGCTGCTATAATGAGCAGTTCTAC. It specifies CSVGTPSCYNEQFY.

Worth noting for this clonotype: Germline is not matched at one junction end, which may reflect a read error. The chain combines TRBV6-1 with TRBJ1-2, with D maybe TRBD1 (6 bases). Germline-derived CDR1 and CDR2 are MNHNS and SASEGT. The CDR3 length is 14 residues. CDR3 loop: CANSAGGAKYGYTF. The CDR3, as DNA: TGTGCCAACAGTGCGGGGGGCGCCAAGTATGGCTACACCTTC.

A remark on this clonotype: The junction and the germline gene differ at one end; a read error may be behind it. The V gene is TRBV5-1, the J gene TRBJ2-1, with D possibly being TRBD2 (6 bases). Germline V lookup: CDR1 SGHRS, CDR2 YFSETQ. The CDR3 sequence is 17 residues long. For the CDR3, the DNA is TGCGCCAGCAGCTCCGGTTTAGCGGTCCGCTCCTACAATAAGCAGTTCTTC. This gives the protein CASSSGLAVRSYNKQFF.

This clonotype appeared once. The germline gene is not matched at one end of the junction; a read error may be the cause. The genes are TRBV5-6 and TRBJ2-3, with D maybe TRBD2 (5 bases). The CDR3 contains 13 residues. Germline V lookup: CDR1 SGHDT, CDR2 YYEEEE. The CDR3 nucleotides are TGTGACAGCAGCGGTCAGCTTACAGATACGCAGTATTTT. Residues: CDSSGQLTDTQYF.

As to this clonotype: The CDR3 ends on some other residue instead of the conserved phenylalanine or tryptophan, so this is likely a read error. This chain connects TRBV29-1 to TRBJ2-3; the D is unclear. This CDR3 comprises 12 residues. Germline CDR1 and CDR2: SQVTM and ANQGSEA. CDR3 sequence reads: CRFETPGDTQYV. CDR3 coding DNA: TGCAGATTTGAGACTCCAGGAGATACGCAGTATGTT.

For this clonotype: One end of the junction does not line up with germline, which may come from a read error. The genes are TRBV12-3 or TRBV12-4 and TRBJ2-3, with 8 positions matching TRBD2. CDR3 size: 16 residues. The CDR3 sequence: CASSLDSSGSTVTQYF. In nucleotides, the CDR3 is TGTGCTAGCAGTTTAGATTCCAGCGGGAGCACAGTTACGCAGTATTTT.

This clonotype was detected ten times or more. Written as DNA, the CDR3 is TGTGCCAGCAGCCAAGAGAACGGCCTAGCGGGTAACACCGGGGAGCTGTTTTTT. Translated, it gives CASSQENGLAGNTGELFF. The chain carries TRBV14 and TRBJ2-2, with TRBD2 matching 8 bases. CDR1 and CDR2 (germline): SGHDN, FVKESK. The CDR3 consists of 18 residues. V trimming: 0 bases; J trimming: 2 bases; junction bases outside the gene matches: 8.

A remark on this clonotype: No DNA is shown, since the ends of the CDR3 on it are uncertain; the CDR3 is the one TCRdb lists. V usage is TRBV11-2 and J usage is TRBJ1-6; the table assigns TRBD1, which was not confirmed against the DNA. CDR1 and CDR2 (germline): SGHAT, FQNNGV. From its first to its last residue, the CDR3 has 16 amino acids. The CDR3 here is CVSSFAAGAANSPLHF.

Comments on this clonotype: An end of the junction differs from the germline gene, which may be a read error. The V gene is TRBV20-1, the J gene TRBJ2-1; D is possibly TRBD2 (6 bases). This CDR3 region has 15 residues. Germline V gene sequence: CDR1 DFQATT, CDR2 SNEGSKA (reference sequence). The chain's CDR3 is CSARVGGRSYNEQFF. The CDR3 DNA reads TGTAGTGCTAGAGTAGGAGGGAGGTCCTACAATGAGCAGTTCTTC.

This clonotype was picked up many times. The chain joins TRBV6-2 or TRBV6-3 to TRBJ1-5; no definite D call. The V and J ends lost 7 bases and 6 bases respectively, with 22 bases between them. This CDR3 spans 16 amino acids. CDR1 is MNHEY and CDR2 is SVGEGT in the germline V gene. In nucleotides, the CDR3 is TGTGCCAGCACCCTTACCTCCTCCGGATCGGGTCAGCCCCAGCATTTT. As protein: CASTLTSSGSGQPQHF.

The chain combines TRBV4-1 with TRBJ1-1; D gene unclear. The germline V gene has CDR1 MGHRA and CDR2 YSYEKL. This CDR3 has 15 amino acids. V was cut by 2 bases and J by 10 bases, with 20 bases left in between. As DNA, the CDR3 is TGCGCCAGCAGCCAACCCTCAACCCTCGGGATTGGAGCTTTCTTT. Its translation is CASSQPSTLGIGAFF.

Turning to this clonotype: One junction end disagrees with the germline gene, perhaps due to a read error. The gene calls are TRBV10-2 and TRBJ1-6; unclear D gene. The CDR3 covers 14 residues. CDR1 is WSHSY, CDR2 SAAADI, per germline. CDR3 bases: TGCGCCAACAGTGATCCCACGGTTAATTCACCCCTCCACTTT. Translation gives CANSDPTVNSPLHF.

The chain recombines TRBV11-1 with TRBJ2-1; D may be TRBD2 (7 bases). Germline V gene sequence: CDR1 SGHAT, CDR2 FQDESV (reference sequence). CDR3 length: 14 residues. CDR3 in DNA: TGTGCTGGCAGCTTGGGAGGGGGAGGCAATGAGCAGTTCTTC. This gives the protein CAGSLGGGGNEQFF.

On this clonotype itself: At one boundary the junction diverges from the germline segment, which might be a read error. The chain combines TRBV5-6 with TRBJ1-5; weak D call: TRBD1 (6 bases). The length of the CDR3 is 15 residues. Germline V gene lookup returns CDR1 SGHDT and CDR2 YYEEEE. CDR3 sequence (DNA): TGTGCCATCAGCATCTTGGGCAGGGGCGATCAGCCACAGCATTTT. Protein sequence: CAISILGRGDQPQHF.

The chain couples TRBV29-1 to TRBJ2-5; possibly TRBD2 for D (5 bases). Per the germline V gene, CDR1 is SQVTM and CDR2 is ANQGSEA. The CDR3 is 11 amino acids. The CDR3 sequence: CSAMPGETQYF. Here the CDR3 DNA reads TGCAGTGCCATGCCGGGGGAGACCCAGTACTTC. Together with reference TRBV29-1 and TRBJ2-5, the CDR3 gives the full variable domain: SAVISQKPSRDICQRGTSLTIQCQVDSQVTMMFWYRQQPGQSLTLIATANQGSEATYESGFVIDKFPISRPNLTFSTLTVSNMSPEDSSIYLCSAMPGETQYFGPGTRLLVL.